The entry that follows covers one T cell receptor (beta chain) sequence. As yet, its antigen is unknown. It was with a sample-barcoded 5' primer and a J-beta primer mix that a second PCR of roughly 7 to 12 cycles was run. TCRdb passed the 5' RACE reads through MiXCR, listing each CDR3 protein once. The sample shows some 1.8 million distinct CDR3 sequences, about 39% of them seen only once. Germline CDR1 reads LNHDA; CDR2 reads SQIVND (reference sequence). V was clipped by 5 bases and J by 2 bases, with 12 bases between them. The CDR3 runs to 14 residues. The sample belongs to a study of blood T cells in healthy people across ages. Points from the study as a whole: Unsorted PBMCs ruled out conclusive naive versus antigen-experienced comparison.

Peripheral blood was drawn, approximately 9.7 milliliters per donor. The J gene is TRBJ1-2, the V gene TRBV19, with D unresolved. The TCR comes from a human donor in good health. Sequencing was carried out using blood. The CDR3, as DNA: TGTGCCAGTAGTTTCAGGCACAACAACTATGGCTACACCTTC. As protein: CASSFRHNNYGYTF.